The rows below give T cell receptor beta chains drawn from one sample of a study of beta chain features in type 1 diabetes. Method: immunoSEQ multiplex PCR; TCRdb's copy keeps in-frame clones and lacks some. This sample has about 130,000 clones, with around a tenth found just once. The specimen sequenced was central memory CD4+ T cells from blood. These TCRs come from a man aged 18 to 29 in good health. Both conserved end residues are part of each CDR3. The order of the fields is clone size, D gene, J gene, V gene, CDR3 protein, CDR3 DNA. D genes are given only for firm matches. The size field is filled for only some rows; it gives once, few, many or a size class.

>NA|TRBD1|TRBJ1-4|TRBV5-4
CASSLQGAPGEKLFF
TGTGCCAGCAGCCTGCAGGGGGCGCCGGGTGAAAAACTGTTTTTT
>few|NA|TRBJ2-7|TRBV11-2
CASSLVYVGGGEQYF
TGTGCCAGCAGCTTAGTTTATGTAGGAGGAGGCGAGCAGTACTTC
>few|TRBD1|TRBJ1-1|TRBV6-5
CASSGQGAGDTEAFF
TGTGCCAGCAGTGGACAGGGGGCCGGGGACACTGAAGCTTTCTTT
>NA|TRBD2|TRBJ2-1|TRBV7-6
CASSLGLLAGGSHNEQFF
TGTGCCAGCAGCTTAGGATTGCTAGCGGGGGGTAGTCACAATGAGCAGTTCTTC
>few|TRBD1|TRBJ2-2|TRBV6-6
CATAGTVFGELFF
TGTGCCACGGCCGGGACAGTGTTCGGGGAGCTGTTTTTT
>few|TRBD2|TRBJ2-7|TRBV6-5
CASKGTGGRYEQYF
TGTGCCAGCAAAGGGACGGGGGGGCGGTACGAGCAGTACTTC
>NA|NA|TRBJ2-3|TRBV5-1
CASSPGQEGTDTQYF
TGCGCCAGCAGCCCCGGACAAGAGGGCACAGATACGCAGTATTTT
>NA|TRBD1|TRBJ2-1|TRBV9
CASSVGTGVDNEQFF
TGTGCCAGCAGCGTAGGGACAGGGGTCGACAATGAGCAGTTCTTC
>NA|NA|TRBJ1-2|TRBV19
CASRVRALMDGYTF
TGTGCCAGCAGGGTCCGGGCCTTGATGGATGGCTACACCTTC
>few|TRBD1|TRBJ2-1|TRBV27
CASSRQGSNEQFF
TGTGCCAGCAGTCGACAGGGGAGCAATGAGCAGTTCTTC
>few|NA|TRBJ2-5|TRBV28
CASSLWQNQETQYF
TGTGCCAGCAGTTTATGGCAGAACCAAGAGACCCAGTACTTC
>NA|NA|TRBJ2-3|TRBV6-5
CASSFSRVRDTQYF
TGTGCCAGCAGCTTTTCGCGGGTACGTGATACGCAGTATTTT
>few|TRBD1|TRBJ1-2|TRBV7-2
CASSPRQGYGYTF
TGTGCCAGCAGCCCTCGACAGGGCTATGGCTACACCTTC
>NA|TRBD1|TRBJ2-3|TRBV7-2
CASNRQGPLSDTQYF
TGTGCCAGCAACAGACAGGGGCCCCTCTCAGATACGCAGTATTTT
>few|TRBD2|TRBJ2-3|TRBV7-3
CASSPSGGVDTQYF
TGTGCCAGCAGCCCCAGCGGGGGGGTAGATACGCAGTATTTT
>few|TRBD1|TRBJ1-2|TRBV5-4
CASSSATQGNYGYTF
TGTGCCAGCAGCTCGGCTACACAGGGGAACTATGGCTACACCTTC
>few|NA|TRBJ2-2|TRBV7-3
CASSLTPPGSTGELFF
TGTGCCAGCAGCTTAACTCCACCCGGGTCTACCGGGGAGCTGTTTTTT
>NA|NA|TRBJ2-1|TRBV5-1
CASSFSPRADEQFF
TGCGCCAGCAGCTTTAGCCCACGAGCGGATGAGCAGTTCTTC
>few|NA|TRBJ2-5|TRBV5-4
CASSLGTNQETQYF
TGTGCCAGCAGCTTGGGCACTAACCAAGAGACCCAGTACTTC
>few|TRBD2|TRBJ2-7|TRBV7-2
CASSSGDGGNYEQYF
TGTGCCAGCAGCTCGGGGGACGGGGGGAATTACGAGCAGTACTTC
>few|TRBD2|TRBJ2-3|TRBV11-2
CASSLFAGDTDTQYF
TGTGCCAGCAGCTTATTCGCGGGGGACACAGATACGCAGTATTTT
>NA|TRBD1|TRBJ1-6|TRBV28
CASSHPGTGIFYNSPLHF
TGTGCCAGCAGTCACCCCGGGACAGGCATATTTTATAATTCACCCCTCCACTTT
>NA|NA|TRBJ1-2|TRBV9
CASSSQDSPNYGYTF
TGTGCCAGCAGCTCCCAGGACAGCCCTAACTATGGCTACACCTTC
>few|TRBD1|TRBJ1-4|TRBV5-4
CASSRTGGEKLFF
TGTGCCAGCAGCCGGACAGGGGGTGAAAAACTGTTTTTT
>few|NA|TRBJ2-5|TRBV6-1
CASSEESGRQETQYF
TGTGCCAGCAGTGAAGAGTCGGGTAGGCAAGAGACCCAGTACTTC
>few|TRBD2|TRBJ2-5|TRBV12-5
CASGSGLRGETQYF
TGTGCTAGTGGTTCGGGACTACGTGGTGAGACCCAGTACTTC
>NA|NA|TRBJ1-4|TRBV19
CASRTATNEKLFF
TGTGCCAGCCGGACAGCAACTAATGAAAAACTGTTTTTT
>few|NA|TRBJ2-7|TRBV19
CASSSGEAGSREQYF
TGTGCCAGTAGTTCCGGTGAGGCGGGGTCTCGGGAGCAGTACTTC
>NA|TRBD1|TRBJ2-2|TRBV9
CASSNRDRGNTGELFF
TGTGCCAGCAGCAACCGGGACAGGGGAAACACCGGGGAGCTGTTTTTT
>few|NA|TRBJ2-5|TRBV27
CASTGAGKTQYF
TGTGCCAGCACTGGGGCTGGAAAGACCCAGTACTTC
>NA|TRBD2|TRBJ2-3|TRBV27
CASRRDRSGGARADTQYF
TGTGCCAGCAGGAGGGATAGAAGCGGGGGGGCCAGGGCAGATACGCAGTATTTT
>NA|TRBD2|TRBJ2-3|TRBV10-3
CAISDLSGGATDTQYF
TGTGCCATCAGTGACCTTAGCGGGGGGGCGACAGATACGCAGTATTTT
>NA|NA|TRBJ2-7|TRBV13
CASSPPRGEQYF
TGTGCCAGCAGCCCGCCGCGGGGCGAGCAGTACTTC
>NA|NA|TRBJ1-2|TRBV15
CATSRDWAIQTNYGYTF
TGTGCCACCAGCAGAGATTGGGCCATTCAGACTAACTATGGCTACACCTTC
>few|TRBD1|TRBJ1-6|TRBV4-2
CASSQVPLGTGNNSPLHF
TGTGCCAGCAGCCAAGTCCCTCTTGGGACAGGGAATAATTCACCCCTCCACTTT
>few|TRBD1|TRBJ1-2|TRBV6-1
CASSTTGGFDYTF
TGTGCCAGCAGTACGACAGGGGGCTTTGACTACACCTTC
>NA|TRBD1|TRBJ2-5|TRBV2
CASRAGQDRAPQYF
TGTGCCAGCAGGGCCGGACAGGACAGGGCGCCCCAGTACTTC
>few|TRBD1|TRBJ1-6|TRBV7-2
CASSPRQGTSYSPLHF
TGTGCCAGCAGCCCTCGACAGGGGACAAGTTATTCACCCCTCCACTTT
>NA|NA|TRBJ1-3|TRBV9
CASSVLGGSGNTIYF
TGTGCCAGCAGCGTCTTGGGGGGCTCTGGAAACACCATATATTTT
>few|NA|TRBJ2-6|TRBV2
CASRGLRVGANVLTF
TGTGCCAGCAGAGGTCTCAGGGTTGGGGCCAACGTCCTGACTTTC